The 9 T cell receptor beta chains below were found in one sample sequenced in a study of cytomegalovirus exposure and HLA in healthy donors. In the PCR, 60 Vbeta and 13 Jbeta primers were used. Some clones are missing from TCRdb's copy, which holds only in-frame ones; the method was immunoSEQ multiplex PCR. Of approximately 210,000 clones in the sample, more than 75% were seen once. Material for sequencing was PBMCs. The receptors come from a woman in her forties or fifties in good health and CMV-seronegative.

The chain couples TRBV6-1 to TRBJ1-2, with 8 bases that match TRBD1. Germline loops: CDR1 MNHNS, CDR2 SASEGT. This CDR3 region has 15 residues. J was trimmed by 6 bases and V by 5 bases; bases with no gene match: 11. DNA of the CDR3: TGTGCCAGCAGTTCCCGGACAGGGCCTGGGGATGGCTACACCTTC. This codes for CASSSRTGPGDGYTF.

This clone turned up a few times. J is TRBJ2-1 and V is TRBV4-1; D is perhaps TRBD2 (5 bases). The V end lost 2 bases, the J end lost 2 bases, and 13 bases lay between the germline ends. CDR3 length: 16 residues. CDR1 and CDR2 from the germline V gene are MGHRA and YSYEKL. The CDR3 sequence is CASSQPRRATYNEQFF. The CDR3 coding sequence is TGCGCCAGCAGCCAACCCCGGCGGGCCACCTACAATGAGCAGTTCTTC.

The V call is TRBV28, the J call TRBJ2-7, with 8 bases that match TRBD2. Looked up from germline, CDR1 is MDHEN and CDR2 is SYDVKM. This CDR3 contains 17 residues. After removal of 3 bases from V and 0 bases from J, the junction contained 10 bases not matched to a gene. CDR3 region: CASSFRSAGVSSYEQYF. CDR3 nucleotide sequence: TGTGCCAGCAGTTTTAGGTCAGCGGGAGTCAGCTCCTACGAGCAGTACTTC.

Comment on this clone: Additional DNA sequences in this sample encode the identical CDR3. The V gene is TRBV5-4, the J gene TRBJ1-1; D unresolved. Germline V gives CDR1 SGHNT, CDR2 YYREEE (reference sequence). V lost 3 bases and J 1 base, leaving 13 bases between the germline ends. This CDR3 is built from 15 residues. The CDR3 coding sequence is TGTGCCAGCAGCTCAGCAGGACTCCCGAACACTGAAGCTTTCTTT. Translated: CASSSAGLPNTEAFF.

This clone was counted between two and nine times. This chain links TRBV29-1 with TRBJ1-2; no firm D call. The germline V gene has CDR1 SQVTM and CDR2 ANQGSEA. The V gene lost 4 bases and the J gene lost 3 bases, with 6 bases spanning the gap. CDR3 length: 11 residues. The CDR3 DNA is TGCAGCGTTGGAGGCGACTATGGCTACACCTTC. As protein: CSVGGDYGYTF.

The chain uses TRBV19 and TRBJ2-7; 9 bases agree with TRBD1. The V gene's germline CDR1 is LNHDA and CDR2 SQIVND (reference sequence). The V segment lost 2 bases and the J segment 6 bases; nucleotides outside the gene matches: 8. The CDR3 is 15 residues long. The CDR3 region is CASSIRRTGVSEQYF. CDR3 bases: TGTGCCAGTAGTATACGTAGGACAGGGGTCTCCGAGCAGTACTTC.

The J gene is TRBJ1-2, the V gene TRBV28; D is perhaps TRBD1 (5 bases). V lost 7 bases, J lost 3 bases, and 9 bases lay in between. This CDR3 has 12 amino acids. CDR1 and CDR2 from the germline V gene are MDHEN and SYDVKM. This chain's CDR3 is CASTGKDYGYTF. DNA of the CDR3: TGTGCCAGCACAGGGAAGGACTATGGCTACACCTTC.

V is TRBV19 and J is TRBJ1-3; tentatively, D is TRBD1 (5 bases). V was pared by 5 bases and J by 0 bases, with 14 bases between. Germline-derived CDR1 and CDR2 are LNHDA and SQIVND (reference sequence). CDR3 length: 16 amino acids. Here the CDR3 DNA reads TGTGCCAGTAGTCATGACAGTTTCCCCTCTGGAAACACCATATATTTT. Residues: CASSHDSFPSGNTIYF.

This clone was recorded a few times. The genes are TRBV15 and TRBJ1-4; no reliable D call. The CDR3 loop spans 13 amino acids. Trimming took 3 bases from V and 7 from J, leaving 9 bases between them. CDR1 and CDR2 from the germline V gene are LNHNV and YYDKDF (reference sequence). DNA of the CDR3: TGTGCCACCAGCAGTAGCGGGGTTGAAAAACTGTTTTTT. This translates into CATSSSGVEKLFF. The full variable domain, with the rest looked up from reference TRBV15 and TRBJ1-4, is DAMVIQNPRYQVTQFGKPVTLSCSQTLNHNVMYWYQQKSSQAPKLLFHYYDKDFNNEADTPDNFQSRRPNTSFCFLDIRSPGLGDTAMYLCATSSSGVEKLFFGSGTQLSVL.